The present TCR beta chain was sequenced within a study of T-cell reconstitution after alpha-beta-depleted transplantation in children. Unique molecular identifiers were incorporated into the prepared TCRbeta library. Each CDR3 protein is one row after TCRdb ran MiXCR on the PCR reads. The sample includes 100,000 or so distinct CDR3 sequences, 12% of them seen just once. Relative to its sample, this clonotype is medium-sized. Germline-derived CDR1 and CDR2 are LGHNA and YSLEER. There are 16 residues in the CDR3. V was cut by 0 bases and J by 0 bases, with 10 bases left in between. The source of this sequence is a human donor who donated a stem cell graft to a child with inherited bone marrow failure. The sequencing used PBMCs from the stem cell graft donor, collected from the stem cell graft. This chain joins TRBV4-3 and TRBJ2-3, with a possible D match to TRBD2 (6 bases). The CDR3 loop reads CASSQDPGDSTDTQYF. The DNA for the CDR3 is TGCGCCAGCAGCCAAGATCCGGGGGATAGCACAGATACGCAGTATTTT.